These 6 T cell receptor beta chains came from one sample sequenced in a study of blood T cell repertoires in COVID-19 (dated by TCRdb to the early 2020s). The library relied on the immunoSEQ multiplex PCR assay. In TCRdb, the immuneACCESS table is reduced to in-frame sequences with V and J assigned. These tables do not hold every clone; where another copy was compared, an unresolved V gene accounts for under half, and the others remain unexplained. The sample data list approximately 150,000 clones, and 88% of these were observed just once. Of the sample, roughly 2% falls within the top ten clones. The sample comprised peripheral blood. Receptor source: a man aged 50 to 59 who had recovered from COVID-19.

The chain combines TRBV7-9 with TRBJ1-3; D is undetermined. This CDR3 has 17 amino acids. V was shortened by 2 bases and J by 0 bases, with 14 bases between the two germline ends. CDR1 and CDR2 (germline): SEHNR, FQNEAQ (reference sequence). CDR3 bases: TGTGCCAGCAGCTTATTAGAGGGAACTGGCTCTGGAAACACCATATATTTT. Translated, it gives CASSLLEGTGSGNTIYF.

The chain carries TRBV2 and TRBJ1-2, with a possible D match to TRBD1 (6 bases). Germline V gene sequence: CDR1 SNHLY, CDR2 FYNNEI. V shed 5 bases and J shed 10 bases, with 11 bases lying between them. The CDR3 covers 11 residues. DNA of the CDR3: TGTGCCAGCAGTCCGGACAGATTCTACACCTTC. This translates into CASSPDRFYTF. Full variable domain (missing parts from reference TRBV2 and TRBJ1-2): EPEVTQTPSHQVTQMGQEVILRCVPISNHLYFYWYRQILGQKVEFLVSFYNNEISEKSEIFDDQFSVERPDGSNFTLKIRSTKLEDSAMYFCASSPDRFYTFGSGTRLTVV.

The chain combines TRBV7-2 with TRBJ2-2, with D maybe TRBD1 (5 bases). The CDR3 length is 17 residues. Germline values: CDR1 SGHTA, CDR2 FQGNSA. V was pared by 5 bases and J by 0 bases, with 16 bases between. The CDR3 sequence is CASSKDIIRANTGELFF. DNA of the CDR3: TGTGCCAGCAGCAAGGACATTATCAGAGCGAACACCGGGGAGCTGTTTTTT. The variable domain in full, completed from reference TRBV7-2 and TRBJ2-2, reads GAGVSQSPSNKVTEKGKDVELRCDPISGHTALYWYRQSLGQGLEFLIYFQGNSAPDKSGLPSDRFSAERTGGSVSTLTIQRTQQEDSAVYLCASSKDIIRANTGELFFGEGSRLTVL.

This clone occurred a few times. V is TRBV30 and J is TRBJ1-5, with D tentatively TRBD1 (6 bases). Germline assignment: CDR1 GTSNPN and CDR2 SVGIG (reference sequence). The CDR3 consists of 13 residues. CDR3 in DNA: TGTGGCTGTAGAGGGGGTGCCCATCAGCCCCAGCATTTT. It is translated as CGCRGGAHQPQHF. Filled out from reference TRBV30 and TRBJ1-5, the complete variable domain reads SQTIHQWPATLVQPVGSPLSLECTVEGTSNPNLYWYRQAAGRGLQLLFYSVGIGQISSEVPQNLSASRPQDRQFILSSKKLLLSDSGFYLCGCRGGAHQPQHFGDGTRLSIL.

This chain connects TRBV4-3 to TRBJ1-3; weak D call: TRBD1 (5 bases). This CDR3 spans 17 amino acids. V lost 0 bases and J 0 bases, leaving 12 bases between the germline ends. CDR1 is LGHNA and CDR2 is YSLEER in the germline V gene. This CDR3 reads CASSQEGPGFSGNTIYF. The CDR3 nucleotides are TGCGCCAGCAGCCAAGAGGGGCCGGGTTTCTCTGGAAACACCATATATTTT.

V and J are TRBV5-5 and TRBJ2-1; TRBD2 matches 12 bases. The J segment lost 6 bases and the V segment lost 2 bases, leaving 9 bases of the junction unmatched. Germline V gene lookup returns CDR1 SGHKS and CDR2 YYEKEE (reference sequence). CDR3 length: 17 amino acids. Here the CDR3 DNA reads TGTGCCAGCAGCTTAGGCAGGACACTAGCGGGGGGCAATGAGCAGTTCTTC. Its protein is CASSLGRTLAGGNEQFF.